The clone carrying this T cell receptor (beta chain) has more than one count but fewer than ten. The sample originates from a study of identical twins. Trimming at V came to 4 bases and at J to 2 bases, leaving 6 bases not matched to a gene. CDR3 length: 14 amino acids. Germline V CDR1 and CDR2: DFQATT, SNEGSKA (reference sequence). TCRdb reanalysed the 5' RACE reads using MiXCR and keeps one entry per CDR3 protein. The data contain roughly 490,000 distinct CDR3 sequences, roughly an eighth of them singletons. The same data also contributed to another study, on yellow fever vaccine responses in identical twins.

This sequence joins TRBV20-1 and TRBJ2-7; 9 nucleotides agree with TRBD2. Sequencing used CD4+ T cells sorted from blood. The sequence was obtained from a young woman in good health. The CDR3 here is CSANPGLAPYEQYF. As DNA, the CDR3 is TGCAGTGCTAACCCGGGACTAGCTCCCTACGAGCAGTACTTC.